These 16 T cell receptor beta chains were all obtained from the same sample, sequenced in a study of regulatory T cells in long-lasting Graves disease. HTBI primers from iRepertoire and Arm-PCR of CDR3 regions yielded the TCR beta libraries. TCRdb passed the multiplex PCR reads through MiXCR, listing each CDR3 protein once. The repertoire consists of 400,000 to 500,000 distinct CDR3 sequences, with roughly 15% occurring once and the leading ten covering 23%. Time point defined: newly diagnosed GD, antithyroid drugs for less than 3 months. Researchers made the TCR library from RNA that was extracted from PBMCs. These same data were also listed under a study on T cells in Graves' hyperthyroidism and ophthalmopathy.

Sequences were derived from peripheral blood mononuclear cells (PBMCs), sampled at new diagnosis, from a patient treated with antithyroid drugs. These receptors all come from a young woman with Graves disease.

The V gene is TRBV9, the J gene TRBJ2-5; 10 nucleotides agree with TRBD2. Germline V gene data show CDR1 as SGDLS and CDR2 as YYNGEE. The CDR3 consists of 17 residues. The V segment lost 0 bases and the J segment 1 base; nucleotides outside the gene matches: 6. The CDR3 spells CASSVGFLAGGQETQYF. Here the CDR3 DNA reads TGTGCCAGCAGCGTAGGGTTCTTAGCGGGAGGCCAAGAGACCCAGTACTTC.

Worth noting for this clonotype: A much larger clonotype is one base distant, so this may be a read error. The chain links TRBV6-1 to TRBJ1-1; D possibly corresponds to TRBD1 (6 bases). From germline, CDR1 is MNHNS and CDR2 SASEGT. The CDR3 length is 15 residues. CDR3 sequence reads: CAGSTTLTGNTEAFF. Written as DNA, the CDR3 is TGTGCCGGCAGTACCACGCTGACAGGGAACACTGAAGCTTTCTTT.

This chain links TRBV7-9 with TRBJ2-1; TRBD1 or TRBD2 may be the D gene (5 bases each). V was shortened by 2 bases and J by 9 bases, with 11 bases between the two germline ends. The germline gives CDR1 SEHNR, CDR2 FQNEAQ (reference sequence). The CDR3 is 13 residues long. CDR3 sequence reads: CASSLKGGGEQFF. CDR3 DNA sequence: TGTGCCAGCAGCTTAAAGGGTGGGGGTGAGCAGTTCTTC.

This clonotype was counted ten times or more. The chain is built from TRBV11-2 and TRBJ2-3; TRBD1 might be the D (5 bases). Germline V gene sequence: CDR1 SGHAT, CDR2 FQNNGV. The CDR3 has 13 residues. V lost 0 bases and J lost 9, with 10 bases in between. The CDR3 region is CASSLEAGHTQYF. The CDR3 coding sequence is TGTGCCAGCAGCTTAGAGGCAGGGCACACGCAGTATTTT. Looking up the rest from reference TRBV11-2 and TRBJ2-3 gives the full variable domain: EAGVAQSPRYKIIEKRQSVAFWCNPISGHATLYWYQQILGQGPKLLIQFQNNGVVDDSQLPKDRFSAERLKGVDSTLKIQPAKLEDSAVYLCASSLEAGHTQYFGPGTRLTVL.

As to this clonotype: A junction boundary mismatches the germline segment, possibly from a read error. The chain couples TRBV7-9 to TRBJ1-2; D is unclear. This CDR3 is built from 10 residues. In germline, CDR1 is SEHNR, CDR2 FQNEAQ (reference sequence). CDR3 protein: CASSLTFLNF. The DNA of the CDR3 is TGTGCCAGCAGCTTAACTTTTCTAAACTTC. The whole variable domain, filled in from reference TRBV7-9 and TRBJ1-2, reads DTGVSQNPRHKITKRGQNVTFRCDPISEHNRLYWYRQTLGQGPEFLTYFQNEAQLEKSRLLSDRFSAERPKGSFSTLEIQRTEQGDSAMYLCASSLTFLNFGSGTRLTVV.

The chain combines TRBV6-1 with TRBJ1-1, with D perhaps matching TRBD1 (5 bases). Trimming removed 5 bases at V and 11 bases at J, with 18 bases between. Per the germline V gene, CDR1 is MNHNS and CDR2 is SASEGT. CDR3 length: 13 residues. The CDR3 loop is CASSHFRDVRAFF. The CDR3, as DNA: TGTGCCAGCAGTCATTTTCGGGACGTGAGGGCTTTCTTT.

This clonotype has ten or more counts. V gene TRBV12-3 or TRBV12-4 combines with J gene TRBJ2-3; 15 nucleotides line up with TRBD2. The CDR3 is made up of 16 amino acids. V trimming: 4 bases; J trimming: 5 bases; junction bases outside the gene matches: 4. The CDR3 is CASSSWTSGRVDTQYF. The CDR3 DNA is TGTGCCAGCAGTTCCTGGACTAGCGGGAGGGTAGATACGCAGTATTTT.

About this clonotype itself: This clone may be a read error of a much larger clone one base away. The conserved phenylalanine or tryptophan is not found at the CDR3 terminus, so this likely reflects a read error. The chain employs TRBV28 and TRBJ2-1, with TRBD2 matching over 13 bases. Germline V gives CDR1 MDHEN, CDR2 SYDVKM. The trim removed 5 bases at V and 7 bases at J, leaving 5 bases unmatched. This CDR3 spans 15 amino acids. DNA for the CDR3: TGTGCCAGCAGTCGGACTAGCGGGAGTAGGAATGAGCAGTTCTCC. Encoded protein: CASSRTSGSRNEQFS.

This chain connects TRBV7-2 to TRBJ1-4, with 7 positions matching TRBD1. The junction had 5 bases not matched to a gene; V was cut back by 2 bases and J by 5 bases. The CDR3 sequence is 15 residues long. Germline V gene lookup returns CDR1 SGHTA and CDR2 FQGNSA. CDR3 DNA: TGTGCCAGCAGCTTACAGACAGGGTTAAATGAAAAACTGTTTTTT. As protein: CASSLQTGLNEKLFF.

The chain links TRBV12-3 or TRBV12-4 to TRBJ2-3; 16 bases are a match to TRBD2. CDR3 length: 17 amino acids. V lost 6 bases to trimming and J lost 3 bases; unmatched junction nucleotides: 6. DNA of the CDR3: TGTGCCAGCAGGGACGGGACTAGCGGGAGGGATACAGATACGCAGTATTTT. Translation: CASRDGTSGRDTDTQYF.

J is TRBJ1-2 and V is TRBV7-9, with D tentatively TRBD1 (6 bases). The V gene's germline CDR1 is SEHNR and CDR2 FQNEAQ (reference sequence). This CDR3 is built from 13 residues. Trimming shortened V by 2 bases and J by 3 bases, and 7 bases separated the two germline ends. The CDR3 protein is CASSLRTDYGYTF. As DNA, the CDR3 is TGTGCCAGCAGCTTAAGGACAGACTATGGCTACACCTTC.

The table lists this clonotype with many counts. This rearrangement joins TRBV27 to TRBJ2-1, with D possibly called TRBD1 or TRBD2 (6 bases each). Germline V gene lookup returns CDR1 MNHEY and CDR2 SMNVEV (reference sequence). CDR3 length equals 18 residues. Trimming took 6 bases from V and 7 from J, leaving 28 bases between them. The DNA of the CDR3 is TGTGCCAGCAGCCCTAACCTAGGGGGGCTACCCAGGGGTAATGAGCAGTTCTTC. Encoded protein: CASSPNLGGLPRGNEQFF.

This clonotype was seen at least ten times. J is TRBJ2-5 and V is TRBV7-2; D tentatively reads TRBD1 or TRBD2 (6 bases each). The CDR3 is 14 amino acids. Trimming removed 2 bases from V and 7 bases from J, with 14 bases in between. Per germline, CDR1 SGHTA and CDR2 FQGNSA. CDR3 in DNA: TGTGCCAGCAGCTTACGGGGGCGCTTGGCGACCCAGTACTTC. This sequence encodes CASSLRGRLATQYF.

This clonotype was seen more than once but under ten times. V gene TRBV4-1 combines with J gene TRBJ2-7, with D maybe TRBD2 (6 bases). This CDR3 is built from 16 residues. Trimming took 0 bases from V and 3 from J, leaving 15 bases between them. Germline V gene lookup returns CDR1 MGHRA and CDR2 YSYEKL. The CDR3 region is CASSQETGTSSYEQYF. The DNA for the CDR3 is TGCGCCAGCAGCCAAGAGACCGGGACTTCAAGCTACGAGCAGTACTTC.

This sequence joins TRBV12-3 or TRBV12-4 and TRBJ2-5, with 9 bases matching TRBD2. This CDR3 has 15 residues. Trimming at V came to 5 bases and at J to 7 bases, leaving 11 bases not matched to a gene. The chain's CDR3 is CASSPRLAGTGTQYF. DNA of the CDR3: TGTGCCAGCAGTCCCAGGCTAGCGGGAACGGGGACCCAGTACTTC.

This clonotype was counted a few times. The rearrangement links TRBV11-3 to TRBJ2-1, with TRBD2 matching over 15 bases. V lost 5 bases and J lost 0; bases outside the gene matches: 14. The CDR3 is made up of 21 amino acids. Germline CDR1 SGHNT, CDR2 YENEEA. Written as DNA, the CDR3 is TGTGCCAGCAGCCCCCACGCCGGGACTAGCGGGAGGAGGAGCTCCTACAATGAGCAGTTCTTC. As protein: CASSPHAGTSGRRSSYNEQFF.